The subject of this entry is one TCR beta chain. Original handling: Estimated nucleated cell counts came from reference gene primer amplification. Repertoires were generated with immunoSEQ multiplex PCR, while TCRdb's copy carries only in-frame clones and drops some. The DNA gave D and trimming, while V, J and clone size come from that table. The data show under 300,000 clones, 75% to 90% seen once. This specimen belongs to a study of blood T cell repertoires in COVID-19. About the study: The samples span acute and convalescent COVID-19 from the United States, Italy and Spain. PBMCs, B-cell-depleted T cells, or T cells provided the cDNA or gDNA that made up the material.

V was shortened by 6 bases and J by 1 base, with 21 bases between the two germline ends. In germline, CDR1 is LNHNV, CDR2 YYDKDF (reference sequence). The CDR3 sequence is 17 residues long. The origin of this receptor is a woman aged 25 to 39 with active or convalescent COVID-19. The sequencing input was peripheral blood. The rearrangement uses TRBV15 and TRBJ1-2; a weak D match, TRBD1 (5 bases). CDR3 sequence (DNA): TGTGCCACCAGAGGAGGGGTTTACCCTGATTTTAACTATGGCTACACCTTC. Its translation is CATRGGVYPDFNYGYTF.